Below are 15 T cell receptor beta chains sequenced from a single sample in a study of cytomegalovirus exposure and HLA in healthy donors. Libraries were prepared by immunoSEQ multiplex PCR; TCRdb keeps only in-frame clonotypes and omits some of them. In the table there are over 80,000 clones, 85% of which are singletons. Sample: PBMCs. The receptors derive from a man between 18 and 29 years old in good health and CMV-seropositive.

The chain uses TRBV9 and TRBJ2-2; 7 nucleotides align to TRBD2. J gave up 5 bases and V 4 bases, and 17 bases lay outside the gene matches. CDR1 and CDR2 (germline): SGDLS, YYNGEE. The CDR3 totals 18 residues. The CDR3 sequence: CASSPSTGVGGMTGELFF. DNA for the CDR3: TGTGCCAGCAGCCCCTCTACGGGGGTGGGGGGGATGACCGGGGAGCTGTTTTTT.

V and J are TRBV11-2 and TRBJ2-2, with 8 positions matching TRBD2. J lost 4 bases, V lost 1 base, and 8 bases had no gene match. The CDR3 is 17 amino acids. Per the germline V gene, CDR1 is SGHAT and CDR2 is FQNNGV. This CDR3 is CASSLVGLAGITGELFF. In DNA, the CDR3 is TGTGCCAGCAGCTTAGTCGGGCTAGCGGGTATCACCGGGGAGCTGTTTTTT.

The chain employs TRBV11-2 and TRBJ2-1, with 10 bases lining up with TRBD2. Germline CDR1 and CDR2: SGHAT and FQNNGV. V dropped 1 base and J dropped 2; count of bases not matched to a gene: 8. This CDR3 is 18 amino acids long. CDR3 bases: TGTGCCAGCAGCTTAGGTCCGGGACTAGCGCAAACCTACAATGAGCAGTTCTTC. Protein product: CASSLGPGLAQTYNEQFF. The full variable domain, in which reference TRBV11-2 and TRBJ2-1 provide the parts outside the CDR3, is EAGVAQSPRYKIIEKRQSVAFWCNPISGHATLYWYQQILGQGPKLLIQFQNNGVVDDSQLPKDRFSAERLKGVDSTLKIQPAKLEDSAVYLCASSLGPGLAQTYNEQFFGPGTRLTVL.

The CDR3 loop is CASSPEGQAGQPQHF. The CDR3 DNA sequence: TGTGCCAGCAGCCCAGAAGGACAGGCCGGTCAGCCCCAGCATTTT. This chain connects TRBV9 to TRBJ1-5; 7 positions agree with TRBD1. This CDR3 spans 15 amino acids. The germline CDR1 and CDR2 sequences are SGDLS and YYNGEE. The junction had 10 bases not matched to a gene; V was cut back by 4 bases and J by 6 bases.

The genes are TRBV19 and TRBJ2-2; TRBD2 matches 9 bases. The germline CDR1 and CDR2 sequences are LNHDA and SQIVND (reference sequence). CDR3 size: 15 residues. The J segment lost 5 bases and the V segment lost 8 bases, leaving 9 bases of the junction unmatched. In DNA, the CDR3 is TGTGCCAGTTCCGCGGGGGGGGGCCGAACCGGGGAGCTGTTTTTT. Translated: CASSAGGGRTGELFF. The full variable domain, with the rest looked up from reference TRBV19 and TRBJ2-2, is DGGITQSPKYLFRKEGQNVTLSCEQNLNHDAMYWYRQDPGQGLRLIYYSQIVNDFQKGDIAEGYSVSREKKESFPLTVTSAQKNPTAFYLCASSAGGGRTGELFFGEGSRLTVL.

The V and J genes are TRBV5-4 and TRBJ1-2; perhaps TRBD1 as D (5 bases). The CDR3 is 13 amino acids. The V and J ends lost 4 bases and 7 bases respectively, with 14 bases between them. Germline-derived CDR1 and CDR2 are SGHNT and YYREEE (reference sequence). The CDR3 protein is CASSLDRRVGYTF. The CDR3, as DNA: TGTGCCAGCAGCCTAGACCGCAGGGTTGGCTACACCTTC. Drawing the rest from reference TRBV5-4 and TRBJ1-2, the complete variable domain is ETGVTQSPTHLIKTRGQQVTLRCSSQSGHNTVSWYQQALGQGPQFIFQYYREEENGRGNFPPRFSGLQFPNYSSELNVNALELDDSALYLCASSLDRRVGYTFGSGTRLTVV.

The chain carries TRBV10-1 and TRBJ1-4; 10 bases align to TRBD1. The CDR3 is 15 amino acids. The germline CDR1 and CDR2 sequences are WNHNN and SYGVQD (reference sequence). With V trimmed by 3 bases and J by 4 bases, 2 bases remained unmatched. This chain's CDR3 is CASSERDRGNEKLFF. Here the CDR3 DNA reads TGCGCCAGCAGTGAAAGGGACAGGGGTAATGAAAAACTGTTTTTT.

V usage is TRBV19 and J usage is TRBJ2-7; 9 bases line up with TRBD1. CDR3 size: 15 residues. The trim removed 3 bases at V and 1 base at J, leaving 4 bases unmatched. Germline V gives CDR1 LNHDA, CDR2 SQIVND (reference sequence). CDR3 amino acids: CASSMYGTGSYEQYF. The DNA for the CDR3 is TGTGCCAGTAGTATGTACGGGACAGGGTCCTACGAGCAGTACTTC.

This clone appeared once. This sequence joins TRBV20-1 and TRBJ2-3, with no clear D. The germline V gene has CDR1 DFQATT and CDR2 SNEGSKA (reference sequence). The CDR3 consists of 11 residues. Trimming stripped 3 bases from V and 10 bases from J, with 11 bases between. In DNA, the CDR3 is TGCAGTGCTAGCCAACGCCCAGCGCAGTATTTT. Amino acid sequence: CSASQRPAQYF.

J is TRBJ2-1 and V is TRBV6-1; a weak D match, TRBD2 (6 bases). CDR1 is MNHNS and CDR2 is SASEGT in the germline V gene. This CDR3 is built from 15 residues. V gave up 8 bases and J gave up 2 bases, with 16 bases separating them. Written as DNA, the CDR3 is TGTGCCAGCGGGTTGGGGGGAGGAACCTACAATGAGCAGTTCTTC. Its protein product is CASGLGGGTYNEQFF.

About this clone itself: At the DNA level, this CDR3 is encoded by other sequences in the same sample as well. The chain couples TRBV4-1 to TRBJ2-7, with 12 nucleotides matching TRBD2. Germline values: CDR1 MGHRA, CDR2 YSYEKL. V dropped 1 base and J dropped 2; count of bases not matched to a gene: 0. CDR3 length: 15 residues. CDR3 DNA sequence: TGCGCCAGCAGCCAAGGGACTAGCGGGACCTACGAGCAGTACTTC. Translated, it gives CASSQGTSGTYEQYF.

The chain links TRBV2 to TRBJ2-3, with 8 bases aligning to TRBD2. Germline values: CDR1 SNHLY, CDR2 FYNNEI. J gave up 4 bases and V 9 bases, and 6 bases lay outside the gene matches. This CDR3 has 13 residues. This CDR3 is CARGAGGADTQYF. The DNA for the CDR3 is TGTGCCAGAGGGGCGGGAGGAGCAGATACGCAGTATTTT.

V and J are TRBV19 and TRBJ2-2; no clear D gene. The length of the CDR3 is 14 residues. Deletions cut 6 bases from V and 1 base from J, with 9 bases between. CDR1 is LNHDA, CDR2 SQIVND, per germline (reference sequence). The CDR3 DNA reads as TGTGCCAGTAGACCAGGCCTGAACACCGGGGAGCTGTTTTTT. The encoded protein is CASRPGLNTGELFF.

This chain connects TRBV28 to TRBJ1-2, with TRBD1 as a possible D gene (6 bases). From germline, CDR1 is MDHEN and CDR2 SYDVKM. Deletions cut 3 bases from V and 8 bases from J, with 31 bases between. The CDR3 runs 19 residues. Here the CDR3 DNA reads TGTGCCAGCAGTTTCCTTGTTAGGACAGCGGGGAGCGGGGGTCAAGGCTACACCTTC. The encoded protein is CASSFLVRTAGSGGQGYTF.

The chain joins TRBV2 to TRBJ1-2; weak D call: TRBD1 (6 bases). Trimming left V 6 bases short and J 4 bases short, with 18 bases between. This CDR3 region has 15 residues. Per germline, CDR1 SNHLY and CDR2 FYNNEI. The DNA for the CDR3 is TGTGCCAGCAGGAGAGAGGGACATCCGTTCTATGGCTACACCTTC. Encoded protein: CASRREGHPFYGYTF.